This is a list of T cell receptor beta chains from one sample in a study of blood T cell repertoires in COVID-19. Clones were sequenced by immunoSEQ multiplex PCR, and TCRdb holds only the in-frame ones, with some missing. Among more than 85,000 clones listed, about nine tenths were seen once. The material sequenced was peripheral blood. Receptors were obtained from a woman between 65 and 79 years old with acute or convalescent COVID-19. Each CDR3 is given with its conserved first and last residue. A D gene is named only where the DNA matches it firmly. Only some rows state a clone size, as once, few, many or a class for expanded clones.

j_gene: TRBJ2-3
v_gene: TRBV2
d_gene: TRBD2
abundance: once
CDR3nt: TGTGCCAGCAAAGCGGGGGGCGTGGATACGCAGTATTTT
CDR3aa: CASKAGGVDTQYF

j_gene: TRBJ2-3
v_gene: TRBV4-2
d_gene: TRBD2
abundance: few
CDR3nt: TGTGCCAGCAGCCATTCCGGGACTAGCGGGGGGGCCTGGACAGATACGCAGTATTTT
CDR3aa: CASSHSGTSGGAWTDTQYF

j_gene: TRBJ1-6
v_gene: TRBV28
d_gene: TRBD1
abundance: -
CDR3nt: TGTGCCAGCAGTGGCCGGGACAGGGGGTTCGGTTCACCCCTCCACTTT
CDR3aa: CASSGRDRGFGSPLHF

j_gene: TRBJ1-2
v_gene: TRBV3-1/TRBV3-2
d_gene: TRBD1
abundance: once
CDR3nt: TGTGCCAGCAGTAAACAGGGGGCCCACAACTATGGCTACACCTTC
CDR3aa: CASSKQGAHNYGYTF

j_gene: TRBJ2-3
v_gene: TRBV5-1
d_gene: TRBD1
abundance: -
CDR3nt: TGCGCCAGCAGCTTAGGGACAGCCCGAACAGATACGCAGTATTTT
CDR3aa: CASSLGTARTDTQYF

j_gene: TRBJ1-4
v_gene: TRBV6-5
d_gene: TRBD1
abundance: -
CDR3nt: TGTGCCAGCAGCGCCCCGGACAGGGGTAATGAAAAACTGTTTTTT
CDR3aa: CASSAPDRGNEKLFF

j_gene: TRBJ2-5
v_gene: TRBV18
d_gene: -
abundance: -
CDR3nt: TGTGCCAGCTCACCAGAATGGCTAGCAGAGACCCAGTACTTC
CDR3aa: CASSPEWLAETQYF

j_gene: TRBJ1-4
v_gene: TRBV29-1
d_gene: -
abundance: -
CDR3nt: TGCAGCGAACACAGGGCGGCTAATGAAAAACTGTTTTTT
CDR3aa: CSEHRAANEKLFF

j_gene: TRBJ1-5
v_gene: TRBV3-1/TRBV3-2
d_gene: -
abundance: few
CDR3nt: TGTGCCAGCAGCCAAGATCTTAGCAATCAGCCCCAGCATTTT
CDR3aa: CASSQDLSNQPQHF

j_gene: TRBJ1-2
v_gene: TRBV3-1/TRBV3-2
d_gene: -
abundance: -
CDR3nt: TGTGCCAGCAGCCCCTCTCTAGCTAACTATGGCTACACTTTC
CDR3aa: CASSPSLANYGYTF

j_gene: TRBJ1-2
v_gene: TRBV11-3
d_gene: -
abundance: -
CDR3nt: TGTGCCAGCAGCTTAGGTGGACATGGGCTTGTCTATGGCTACACCTTC
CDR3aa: CASSLGGHGLVYGYTF

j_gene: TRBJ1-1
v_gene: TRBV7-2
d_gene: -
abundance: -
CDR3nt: TGTGCCAGCAGCTTAGAAGGAGCTAACACTGAAGCTTTCTTT
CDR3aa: CASSLEGANTEAFF

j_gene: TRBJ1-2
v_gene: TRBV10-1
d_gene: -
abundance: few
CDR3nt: TGCGCCAGCAGTGAGTCCAGCGGGAGGTACGGCTACACCTTC
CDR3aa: CASSESSGRYGYTF

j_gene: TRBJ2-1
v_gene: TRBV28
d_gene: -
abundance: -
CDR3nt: TGTGCCAGCAGTTTCTCTTACAATGAGCAGTTCTTC
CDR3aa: CASSFSYNEQFF

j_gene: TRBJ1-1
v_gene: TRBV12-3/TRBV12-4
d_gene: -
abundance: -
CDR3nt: TGTGCCAGTGCGTTGGGGGGAAGCACTGAAGCTTTCTTT
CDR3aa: CASALGGSTEAFF

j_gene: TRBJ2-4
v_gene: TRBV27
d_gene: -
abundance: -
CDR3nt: TGTGCCACCGGACAGCCTCTAGCCAAAAACATTCAGTACTTC
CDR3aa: CATGQPLAKNIQYF

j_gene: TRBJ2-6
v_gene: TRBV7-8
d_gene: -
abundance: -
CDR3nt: TGTGCCAGCAGCTTGAGTGGCTCTGGGGCCAACGTCCTGACTTTC
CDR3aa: CASSLSGSGANVLTF

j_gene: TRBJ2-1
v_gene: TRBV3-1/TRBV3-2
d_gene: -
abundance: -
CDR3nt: TGTGCCAGCAGCAGAGCGGGCCCTTACAATGAGCAGTTCTTC
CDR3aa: CASSRAGPYNEQFF

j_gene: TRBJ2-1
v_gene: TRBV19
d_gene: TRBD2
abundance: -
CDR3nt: TGTGCCAGTAAGGATTTGGGGCTAGCGGCTTACAATGAGCAGTTCTTC
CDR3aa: CASKDLGLAAYNEQFF

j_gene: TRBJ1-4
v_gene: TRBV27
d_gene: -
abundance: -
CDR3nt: TGTGCCAGCAGATTTCTAGGATCTGGAAATGAAAAACTGTTTTTT
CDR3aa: CASRFLGSGNEKLFF

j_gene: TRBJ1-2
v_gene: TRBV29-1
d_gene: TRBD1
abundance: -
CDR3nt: TGCAGCGTCGTGACAGGGGGCTTGGGTGGCTACACCTTC
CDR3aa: CSVVTGGLGGYTF

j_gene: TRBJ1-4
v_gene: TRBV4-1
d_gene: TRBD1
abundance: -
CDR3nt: TGCGCCAGCAGCCAAACACACCTCAGGGGGCGGGTTGAAAAACTGTTTTTT
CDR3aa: CASSQTHLRGRVEKLFF